What follows describes a single T cell receptor beta chain. This record belongs to a study of blood T cell repertoires in COVID-19. Turning to the study itself: From T cells, B-cell-depleted T cells, or PBMCs came the material, which was cDNA or gDNA.

This study enrolled people aged roughly 18 to 90 from about two dozen US geographic areas. Measured with immunoSEQ multiplex PCR; TCRdb has only the in-frame clones, and not every one. This table holds about 180,000 clones, over 70% found once. The CDR3 totals 16 residues. The germline V gene has CDR1 MNHNY and CDR2 SVGAGI (reference sequence). V shed 4 bases and J shed 1 base, with 16 bases lying between them. Specimen: PBMCs or T cells enriched from blood (not recorded which). The rearrangement links TRBV6-6 to TRBJ1-1; weak D call: TRBD1 (6 bases). This TCR was recovered from a woman between 40 and 55 years old with acute COVID-19. As DNA, the CDR3 is TGTGCCAGCAGTTCCCGACAGGACGCGGGGAACACTGAAGCTTTCTTT. This codes for CASSSRQDAGNTEAFF.